The 23 T cell receptor beta chains reported below all come from one sample, sequenced in a study of T cell changes during pregnancy in multiple sclerosis. TCRdb's copy holds only in-frame clones and misses some; the assay was immunoSEQ multiplex PCR. The table records around 52,000 clones, 85% to 90% of them present only once. Sequencing was done on a sample of peripheral blood from another person, used as feeder cells. These TCRs come from a human donor whose cells served as feeder cells for cultures in a pregnancy study.

The gene calls are TRBV7-9 and TRBJ2-1; possibly TRBD1 for D (6 bases). CDR3 size: 15 residues. Germline values: CDR1 SEHNR, CDR2 FQNEAQ (reference sequence). V shed 5 bases and J shed 4 bases, with 15 bases lying between them. The CDR3 sequence is CASSPTRGSYNEQFF. In DNA, the CDR3 is TGTGCCAGCAGCCCGACGAGGGGGTCGTACAATGAGCAGTTCTTC.

On this clone itself: The CDR3 does not end in the conserved phenylalanine or tryptophan, so this is likely a read error. The DNA is omitted, as the CDR3 cannot be located on it reliably, and the CDR3 follows TCRdb's listing. V and J are TRBV21-1 and TRBJ2-3; the DNA was not used to check the table's D call, TRBD2. TRBV21-1 is tagged as a pseudogene. The length of the CDR3 is 12 amino acids, counting both ends. The CDR3: CASSSPIRLALS.

This chain uses TRBV7-3 with TRBJ1-2; unclear D gene. CDR1 is SGHTA and CDR2 is FQGTGA in the germline V gene. With 0 bases removed from V and 8 bases from J, the gap between germline ends came to 13 bases. The CDR3 extends over 14 amino acids. The CDR3 coding sequence is TGTGCCAGCAGCTTAACGTTTGGAGGCGAGGGCTACACCTTC. This sequence encodes CASSLTFGGEGYTF.

The chain has TRBV5-6 and TRBJ2-2; either TRBD1 or TRBD2 may supply D (5 bases each). The length of the CDR3 is 15 residues. Germline assignment: CDR1 SGHDT and CDR2 YYEEEE. V gave up 1 base and J gave up 7 bases, with 14 bases separating them. The CDR3 DNA reads as TGTGCCAGCAGCTTGAAGAGGGGAACGGGCGGGGAGCTGTTTTTT. It codes for CASSLKRGTGGELFF.

V is TRBV7-2 and J is TRBJ2-2, with D possibly called TRBD1 or TRBD2 (5 bases each). Germline assignment: CDR1 SGHTA and CDR2 FQGNSA. V was clipped by 4 bases and J by 6 bases, with 15 bases between them. The CDR3 runs 15 residues. CDR3 coding DNA: TGTGCCAGCAGCTCTCGAAAGGGACCCGCCGGGGAGCTGTTTTTT. This encodes CASSSRKGPAGELFF.

This rearrangement joins TRBV27 to TRBJ2-1; D remains unclear. Germline lookup yields CDR1 MNHEY and CDR2 SMNVEV (reference sequence). V lost 0 bases to trimming and J lost 1 base, with 10 bases between them. The length of the CDR3 is 16 residues. CDR3 sequence reads: CASSLSMSSSYNEQFF. The CDR3 bases are TGTGCCAGCAGTTTATCGATGTCCAGTTCCTACAATGAGCAGTTCTTC.

The table lists this clone with a few counts. V gene TRBV9 combines with J gene TRBJ2-3; 8 bases line up with TRBD2. Looked up from germline, CDR1 is SGDLS and CDR2 is YYNGEE. V shed 4 bases, J shed 0 bases, and the junction held 16 bases outside the gene matches. CDR3 length equals 19 residues. The CDR3 spells CASSQTPGGQTPSTDTQYF. CDR3 in DNA: TGTGCCAGCAGCCAAACCCCGGGGGGGCAAACTCCCAGCACAGATACGCAGTATTTT.

A note on this clone: Germline is not matched at one junction end, which may reflect a read error. The J gene is TRBJ1-4, the V gene TRBV30, with TRBD1 identical over 9 bases. Germline lookup yields CDR1 GTSNPN and CDR2 SVGIG (reference sequence). This CDR3 comprises 11 residues. The DNA of the CDR3 is TGTGCCTGGAGCGCGGACAGGGGATTACTTTTT. It yields the protein CAWSADRGLLF.

V usage is TRBV7-8 and J usage is TRBJ2-5, with a tentative D call TRBD1 (8 bases). The CDR3 is made up of 16 amino acids. Trimming removed 7 bases at V and 4 bases at J, with 22 bases between. Germline V gives CDR1 SGHVS, CDR2 FQNEAQ. This CDR3 is CASTQGGRTSRETQYF. The CDR3 DNA sequence: TGTGCCAGCACACAGGGGGGCCGGACTAGTCGAGAGACCCAGTACTTC.

The chain links TRBV5-4 to TRBJ2-5, with 7 bases lining up with TRBD1. The CDR3 totals 14 residues. CDR1 is SGHNT and CDR2 is YYREEE in the germline V gene (reference sequence). V lost 1 base to trimming and J lost 9 bases; unmatched junction nucleotides: 9. In nucleotides, the CDR3 is TGTGCCAGCAGCTTGTTTCAGGGGCAGGGGGCCCAGTACTTC. Amino acid sequence: CASSLFQGQGAQYF.

This clone is a singleton in its sample. The rearrangement joins TRBV27 to TRBJ2-1; 8 nucleotides match TRBD2. The CDR3 runs to 13 residues. The germline V gene has CDR1 MNHEY and CDR2 SMNVEV (reference sequence). The V and J ends lost 6 bases and 10 bases, in that order; junction bases with no gene match: 8. CDR3: CASRLSGSGEQFF. The CDR3 region has the DNA TGTGCCAGCAGGTTAAGCGGGAGTGGCGAGCAGTTCTTC.

This clone was recorded a few times. V is TRBV28 and J is TRBJ1-5; no clear D. CDR1 MDHEN and CDR2 SYDVKM come from the germline V gene. The CDR3 is 14 residues long. V was shortened by 6 bases and J by 7 bases, with 16 bases between the two germline ends. The CDR3 nucleotides read TGTGCCAGCAGCCCACAGTCCCGGTACCAGCCCCAGCATTTT. Protein product: CASSPQSRYQPQHF.

The chain uses TRBV9 and TRBJ2-3; 8 bases fit TRBD2. CDR3 size: 16 residues. Per the germline V gene, CDR1 is SGDLS and CDR2 is YYNGEE. V gave up 0 bases and J gave up 1 base; unmatched junction bases: 4. In DNA form, the CDR3 reads TGTGCCAGCAGCGTAGCCCCAGCGGGGGGCACAGATACGCAGTATTTT. It yields the protein CASSVAPAGGTDTQYF.

The chain carries TRBV5-5 and TRBJ1-5; D unclear. The V gene lost 0 bases and the J gene lost 4 bases, with 8 bases spanning the gap. CDR1 and CDR2 (germline): SGHKS, YYEKEE (reference sequence). The CDR3 has 14 amino acids. The CDR3 spells CASSLVGGNQPQHF. The CDR3 DNA sequence: TGTGCCAGCAGCTTGGTGGGAGGTAATCAGCCCCAGCATTTT. Full variable domain (remainder filled in from reference TRBV5-5 and TRBJ1-5): DAGVTQSPTHLIKTRGQQVTLRCSPISGHKSVSWYQQVLGQGPQFIFQYYEKEERGRGNFPDRFSARQFPNYSSELNVNALLLGDSALYLCASSLVGGNQPQHFGDGTRLSIL.

CDR3 sequence (DNA): TGCGCCAGCAGCCAAGCACGTCGGACAGGGGGCGGCTATAATTCACCCCTCCACTTT. This sequence encodes CASSQARRTGGGYNSPLHF. This chain uses TRBV4-3 with TRBJ1-6; 11 nucleotides match TRBD1. The CDR3 is 19 amino acids. J was trimmed by 3 bases and V by 1 base; bases with no gene match: 8. Germline V gene sequence: CDR1 LGHNA, CDR2 YSLEER.

The J gene is TRBJ1-2, the V gene TRBV19; possibly TRBD1 for D (6 bases). The V gene's germline CDR1 is LNHDA and CDR2 SQIVND (reference sequence). The V end lost 4 bases, the J end lost 2 bases, and 11 bases lay between the germline ends. The CDR3 length is 14 residues. CDR3 bases: TGTGCCAGTAGTAAATACGACAGGAACTATGGCTACACCTTC. It is translated as CASSKYDRNYGYTF.

This clone appeared once. The chain employs TRBV27 and TRBJ1-4; 9 bases are a match to TRBD1. The CDR3 is made up of 16 amino acids. CDR1 and CDR2 (germline): MNHEY, SMNVEV (reference sequence). Trimming removed 6 bases from V and 2 bases from J; junction bases left unmatched: 7. DNA for the CDR3: TGTGCCAGCAGGCCGGGACAGGGCCGGACTAATGAAAAACTGTTTTTT. Its translation is CASRPGQGRTNEKLFF.

This clone was detected only a few times. V and J are TRBV9 and TRBJ2-3; possibly TRBD2 for D (5 bases). Germline CDR1 and CDR2: SGDLS and YYNGEE. The CDR3 contains 17 residues. Between the trimmed V and J ends, which lost 0 bases and 4 bases, there was a span of 18 bases. DNA of the CDR3: TGTGCCAGCAGCGTAGGACCCTCGAGGTTCGGGGCAGATACGCAGTATTTT. Its translation is CASSVGPSRFGADTQYF.

J is TRBJ1-5 and V is TRBV19; the match to TRBD1 covers 7 bases. This CDR3 has 16 amino acids. J lost 0 bases, V lost 6 bases, and 8 bases had no gene match. Germline V gene data show CDR1 as LNHDA and CDR2 as SQIVND (reference sequence). CDR3 residues: CASSDRAHASNQPQHF. The CDR3 DNA follows: TGTGCCAGTAGCGACAGGGCACATGCTAGCAATCAGCCCCAGCATTTT.

This clone has at least ten counts. The V and J genes are TRBV27 and TRBJ1-2; D unresolved. Germline values: CDR1 MNHEY, CDR2 SMNVEV (reference sequence). V gave up 0 bases and J gave up 2 bases, with 10 bases separating them. The CDR3 is 15 residues long. CDR3 residues: CASSLSIKGNYGYTF. CDR3 nucleotide sequence: TGTGCCAGCAGTTTATCGATAAAGGGCAACTATGGCTACACCTTC.

The chain combines TRBV19 with TRBJ1-4, with D possibly TRBD1 on 6 matching bases. The CDR3 is 14 amino acids. Germline V gene data show CDR1 as LNHDA and CDR2 as SQIVND (reference sequence). V lost 3 bases and J lost 7, with 12 bases in between. The chain's CDR3 is CASSMVGGSEKLFF. The CDR3 DNA is TGTGCCAGTAGTATGGTAGGGGGTAGTGAAAAACTGTTTTTT.

The chain joins TRBV15 to TRBJ1-1, with D perhaps TRBD1 (5 bases). Germline CDR1 is LNHNV and CDR2 is YYDKDF (reference sequence). This CDR3 is built from 15 residues. Between the trimmed V and J ends, which lost 4 bases and 1 base, there was a span of 13 bases. As DNA, the CDR3 is TGTGCCACCAGCAACCCGGGACCTAAGAACACTGAAGCTTTCTTT. Translation gives CATSNPGPKNTEAFF.

The chain carries TRBV27 and TRBJ1-1; D not resolved. CDR3 length: 13 residues. V was cut by 5 bases and J by 3 bases, with 10 bases left in between. From germline, CDR1 is MNHEY and CDR2 SMNVEV (reference sequence). The CDR3 is CASSGSLYTEAFF. For the CDR3, the DNA is TGTGCCAGCAGTGGCAGTCTCTACACTGAAGCTTTCTTT.